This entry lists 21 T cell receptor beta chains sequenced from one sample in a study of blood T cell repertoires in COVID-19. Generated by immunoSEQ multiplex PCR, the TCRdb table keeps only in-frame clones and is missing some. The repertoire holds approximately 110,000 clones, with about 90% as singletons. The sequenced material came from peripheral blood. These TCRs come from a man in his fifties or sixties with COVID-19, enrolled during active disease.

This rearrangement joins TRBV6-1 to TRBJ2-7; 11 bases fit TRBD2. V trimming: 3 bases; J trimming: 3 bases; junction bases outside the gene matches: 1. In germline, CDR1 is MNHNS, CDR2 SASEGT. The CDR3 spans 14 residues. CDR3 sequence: CASSETSGDYEQYV. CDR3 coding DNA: TGTGCCAGCAGTGAGACTAGCGGGGACTACGAGCAGTACGTC.

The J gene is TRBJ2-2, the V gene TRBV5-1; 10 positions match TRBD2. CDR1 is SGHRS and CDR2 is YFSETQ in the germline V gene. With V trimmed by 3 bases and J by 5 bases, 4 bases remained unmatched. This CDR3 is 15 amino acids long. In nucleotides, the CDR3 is TGCGCCAGCAGCTCGGGGACTAGCGAAACCGGGGAGCTGTTTTTT. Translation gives CASSSGTSETGELFF.

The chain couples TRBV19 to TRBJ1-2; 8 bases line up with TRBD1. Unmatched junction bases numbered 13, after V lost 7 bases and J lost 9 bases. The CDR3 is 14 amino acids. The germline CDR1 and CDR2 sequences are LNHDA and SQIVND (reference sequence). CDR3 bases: TGTGCCAGTAATAATCCAGGGGGCCGTGTAAGCTACACCTTC. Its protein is CASNNPGGRVSYTF.

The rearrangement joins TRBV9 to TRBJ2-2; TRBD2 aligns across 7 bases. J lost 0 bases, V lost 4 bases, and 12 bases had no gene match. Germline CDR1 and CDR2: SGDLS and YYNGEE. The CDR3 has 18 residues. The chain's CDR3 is CASSLSSLAATNTGELFF. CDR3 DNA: TGTGCCAGCAGCCTAAGTAGCCTAGCGGCTACGAACACCGGGGAGCTGTTTTTT.

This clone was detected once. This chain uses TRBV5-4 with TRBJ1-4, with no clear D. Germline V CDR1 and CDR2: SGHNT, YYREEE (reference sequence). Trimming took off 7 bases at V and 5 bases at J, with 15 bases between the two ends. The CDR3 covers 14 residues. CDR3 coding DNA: TGTGCCAGCTCTCAGCGCGGATTAAATGAAAAACTGTTTTTT. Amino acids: CASSQRGLNEKLFF.

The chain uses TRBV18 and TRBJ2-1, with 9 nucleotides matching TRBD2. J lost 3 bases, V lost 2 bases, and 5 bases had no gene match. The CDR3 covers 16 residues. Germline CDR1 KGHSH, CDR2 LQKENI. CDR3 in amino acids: CASSPSASGNYNEQFF. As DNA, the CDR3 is TGTGCCAGCTCACCAAGTGCTAGCGGGAACTACAATGAGCAGTTCTTC. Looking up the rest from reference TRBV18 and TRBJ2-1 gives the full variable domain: NAGVMQNPRHLVRRRGQEARLRCSPMKGHSHVYWYRQLPEEGLKFMVYLQKENIIDESGMPKERFSAEFPKEGPSILRIQQVVRGDSAAYFCASSPSASGNYNEQFFGPGTRLTVL.

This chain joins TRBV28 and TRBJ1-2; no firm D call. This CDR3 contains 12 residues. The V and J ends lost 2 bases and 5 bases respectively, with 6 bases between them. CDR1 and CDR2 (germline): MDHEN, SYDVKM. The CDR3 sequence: CASSLGEYGYTF. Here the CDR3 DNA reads TGTGCCAGCAGTTTAGGAGAATATGGCTACACCTTC.

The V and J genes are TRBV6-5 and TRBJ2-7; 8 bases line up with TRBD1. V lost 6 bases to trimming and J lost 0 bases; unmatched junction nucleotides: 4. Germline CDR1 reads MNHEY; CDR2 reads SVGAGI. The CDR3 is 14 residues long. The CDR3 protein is CASSRDRSSYEQYF. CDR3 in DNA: TGTGCCAGCAGCCGGGACAGGAGCTCCTACGAGCAGTACTTC.

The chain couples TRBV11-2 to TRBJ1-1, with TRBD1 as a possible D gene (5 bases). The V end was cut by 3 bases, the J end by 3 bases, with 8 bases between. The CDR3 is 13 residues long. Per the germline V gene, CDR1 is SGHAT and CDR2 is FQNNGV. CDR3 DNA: TGTGCCAGCAGCTTTTCCAGGGACACTGAAGCTTTCTTT. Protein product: CASSFSRDTEAFF. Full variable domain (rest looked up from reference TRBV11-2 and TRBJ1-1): EAGVAQSPRYKIIEKRQSVAFWCNPISGHATLYWYQQILGQGPKLLIQFQNNGVVDDSQLPKDRFSAERLKGVDSTLKIQPAKLEDSAVYLCASSFSRDTEAFFGQGTRLTVV.

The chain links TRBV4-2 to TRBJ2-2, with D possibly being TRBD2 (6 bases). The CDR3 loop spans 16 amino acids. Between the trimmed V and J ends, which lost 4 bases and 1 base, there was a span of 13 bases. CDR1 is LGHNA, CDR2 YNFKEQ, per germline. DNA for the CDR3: TGTGCCAGCAGCCGGCAGGAGGGTGGGAACACCGGGGAGCTGTTTTTT. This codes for CASSRQEGGNTGELFF.

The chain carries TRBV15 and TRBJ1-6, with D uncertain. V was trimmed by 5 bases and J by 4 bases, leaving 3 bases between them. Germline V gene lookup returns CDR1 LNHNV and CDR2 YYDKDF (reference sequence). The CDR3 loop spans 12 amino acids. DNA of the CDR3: TGTGCCACCAGCCTATATAATTCACCCCTCCACTTT. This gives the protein CATSLYNSPLHF.

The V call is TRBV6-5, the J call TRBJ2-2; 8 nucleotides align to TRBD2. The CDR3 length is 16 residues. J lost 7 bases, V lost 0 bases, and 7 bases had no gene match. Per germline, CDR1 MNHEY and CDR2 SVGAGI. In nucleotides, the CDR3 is TGTGCCAGCAGTTACTCGAATAGCGGGAATTTCGGGGAGCTGTTTTTT. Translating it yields CASSYSNSGNFGELFF.

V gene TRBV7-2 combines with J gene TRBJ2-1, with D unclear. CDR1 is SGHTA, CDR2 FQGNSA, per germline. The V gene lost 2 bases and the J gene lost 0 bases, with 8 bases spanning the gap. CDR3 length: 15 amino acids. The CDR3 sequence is CASSLSPSSYNEQFF. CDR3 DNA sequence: TGTGCCAGCAGCTTAAGTCCGAGCTCCTACAATGAGCAGTTCTTC.

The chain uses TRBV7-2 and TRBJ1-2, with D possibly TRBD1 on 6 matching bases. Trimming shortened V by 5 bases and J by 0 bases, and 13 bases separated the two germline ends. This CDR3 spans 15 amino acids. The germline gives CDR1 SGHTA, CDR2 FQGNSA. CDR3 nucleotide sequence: TGTGCCAGCAGCGGAGAGACAGGTTCTAACTATGGCTACACCTTC. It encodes CASSGETGSNYGYTF.

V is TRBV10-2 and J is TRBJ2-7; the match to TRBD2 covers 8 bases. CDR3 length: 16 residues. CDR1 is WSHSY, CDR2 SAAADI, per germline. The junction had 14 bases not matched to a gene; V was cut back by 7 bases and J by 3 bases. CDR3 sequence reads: CASKVQDFTSGYEQYV. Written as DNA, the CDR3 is TGCGCCAGCAAGGTCCAAGATTTTACTAGCGGCTACGAGCAGTACGTC.

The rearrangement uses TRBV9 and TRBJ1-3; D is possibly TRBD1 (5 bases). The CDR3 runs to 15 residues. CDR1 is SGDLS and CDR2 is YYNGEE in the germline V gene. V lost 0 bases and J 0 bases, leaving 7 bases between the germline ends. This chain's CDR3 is CASSVVGGSGNTIYF. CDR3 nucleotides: TGTGCCAGCAGCGTAGTCGGGGGCTCTGGAAACACCATATATTTT.

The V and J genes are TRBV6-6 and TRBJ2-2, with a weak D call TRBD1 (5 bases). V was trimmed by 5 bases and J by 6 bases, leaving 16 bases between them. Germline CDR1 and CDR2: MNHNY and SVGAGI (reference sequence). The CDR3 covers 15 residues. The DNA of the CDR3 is TGTGCCAGCAGTGGAGCAGGGTTGGCTTCCGGGGAGCTGTTTTTT. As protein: CASSGAGLASGELFF.

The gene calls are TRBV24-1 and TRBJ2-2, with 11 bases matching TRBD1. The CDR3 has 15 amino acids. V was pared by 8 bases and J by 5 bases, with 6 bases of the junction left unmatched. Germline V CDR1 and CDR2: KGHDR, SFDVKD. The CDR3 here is CATTAGQGETGELFF. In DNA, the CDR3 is TGTGCCACCACCGCGGGACAGGGGGAGACCGGGGAGCTGTTTTTT.

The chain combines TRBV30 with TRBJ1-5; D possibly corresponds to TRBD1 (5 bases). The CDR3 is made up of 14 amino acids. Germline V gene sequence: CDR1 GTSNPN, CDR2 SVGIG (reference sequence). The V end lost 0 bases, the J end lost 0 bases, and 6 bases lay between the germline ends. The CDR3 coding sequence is TGTGCCTGGAGTGTAGGGGATAGCAATCAGCCCCAGCATTTT. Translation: CAWSVGDSNQPQHF.

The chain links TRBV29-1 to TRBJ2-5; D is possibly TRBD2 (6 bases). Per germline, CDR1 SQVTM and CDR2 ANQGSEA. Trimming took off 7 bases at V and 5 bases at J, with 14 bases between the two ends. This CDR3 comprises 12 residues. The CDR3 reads CSGSGNRETQYF. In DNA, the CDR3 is TGCAGCGGTAGCGGCAACAGGGAGACCCAGTACTTC. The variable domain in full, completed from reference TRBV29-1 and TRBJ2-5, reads SAVISQKPSRDICQRGTSLTIQCQVDSQVTMMFWYRQQPGQSLTLIATANQGSEATYESGFVIDKFPISRPNLTFSTLTVSNMSPEDSSIYLCSGSGNRETQYFGPGTRLLVL.

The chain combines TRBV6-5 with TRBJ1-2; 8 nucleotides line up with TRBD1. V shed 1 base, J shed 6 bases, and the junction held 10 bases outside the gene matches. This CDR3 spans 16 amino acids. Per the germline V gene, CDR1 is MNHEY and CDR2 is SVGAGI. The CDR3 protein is CASSYYPRTGWDGYTF. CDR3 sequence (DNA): TGTGCCAGCAGTTACTACCCCCGGACAGGGTGGGATGGCTACACCTTC.